This T cell receptor (beta chain) stems from a study of cytomegalovirus exposure and HLA in healthy donors. Study-wide results and limits: A list of 164 TCR beta chains associated with cytomegalovirus was given.

The PCR made use of 60 Vbeta and 13 Jbeta primers. Measured with immunoSEQ multiplex PCR; TCRdb has only the in-frame clones, and not every one. The table shows under 200,000 clones, with 80% occurring only once. About this clone itself: No antigen is known for it.

Germline assignment: CDR1 KGHSH and CDR2 LQKENI. The CDR3 is 15 residues long. The V end was cut by 2 bases, the J end by 4 bases, with 12 bases between. The rearrangement links TRBV18 to TRBJ1-3; perhaps TRBD1 as D (5 bases). Sequencing used PBMCs. This receptor was identified in a man between 40 and 49 years old in good health and CMV-seronegative. The CDR3: CASSPAGGSGNTIYF. CDR3 DNA sequence: TGTGCCAGCTCACCAGCGGGGGGGAGCGGAAACACCATATATTTT.